This T cell receptor (beta chain) was identified during a study of cytomegalovirus exposure and HLA in healthy donors. Regarding the study as a whole: The study recorded 160 or so TCR beta chains that were cytomegalovirus-associated. Despite most TCR sequences being rare, some public TCRs occurred in many donors.

This clone was detected ten times or more. Its antigen is as yet unknown. PCR amplification relied on 60 Vbeta primers (plus 13 Jbeta primers). Repertoires were generated with immunoSEQ multiplex PCR, while TCRdb's copy carries only in-frame clones and drops some. This sample has around 140,000 clones; 75% to 80% occur once, and the top ten carry around 1.5%. V lost 1 base and J lost 2; bases outside the gene matches: 11. Germline-derived CDR1 and CDR2 are SEHNR and FQNEAQ (reference sequence). This CDR3 comprises 19 residues. The TCR was taken from a female donor in good health and CMV-seronegative. Sequencing was done on a sample of PBMCs. J is TRBJ1-2 and V is TRBV7-9; 12 bases are a match to TRBD1. The CDR3 loop reads CASSLGLGTGGARNYGYTF. The CDR3 DNA reads as TGTGCCAGCAGCTTAGGATTGGGGACAGGGGGCGCTCGGAACTATGGCTACACCTTC.